This record looks at one T cell receptor beta chain sequence and its context. No antigen is known for it. The sample belongs to a study of shared clonotypes between healthy human individuals. About the study: Per donor, three plates held CD4 naive cells, three held CD4 memory, two held CD8 naive and one held CD8 memory. General observations from the study: Limitation of the genetic and exposure-history diversity represented came from the few donors.

The junction had 11 bases not matched to a gene; V was cut back by 2 bases and J by 6 bases. Germline V gene data show CDR1 as SGDLS and CDR2 as YYNGEE. CDR3 size: 16 residues. It was about 210 ng DNA, 25,000 to 35,000 T cell genomes, that sorted-subset replicate PCRs used. Using immunoSEQ multiplex PCR, the repertoire was profiled, and TCRdb retains in-frame clones only, with some absent. This repertoire shows 1.6 million or so clones, approximately 98.5% found once; its top ten account for about 0.34%. In the CD4+ fraction, cells were divided into CD45RA+ naive and CD45RA-negative memory subsets. The material sequenced was naive CD4+ T cells sorted from blood. This sample's subset: CD45RA+ positively selected. The receptor comes from a man aged 25-45 years in good health. This rearrangement joins TRBV9 to TRBJ2-1; 7 positions agree with TRBD2. CDR3 protein: CASSVLGGRGTNEQFF. The CDR3 nucleotides are TGTGCCAGCAGCGTCCTGGGAGGGAGAGGTACCAATGAGCAGTTCTTC.